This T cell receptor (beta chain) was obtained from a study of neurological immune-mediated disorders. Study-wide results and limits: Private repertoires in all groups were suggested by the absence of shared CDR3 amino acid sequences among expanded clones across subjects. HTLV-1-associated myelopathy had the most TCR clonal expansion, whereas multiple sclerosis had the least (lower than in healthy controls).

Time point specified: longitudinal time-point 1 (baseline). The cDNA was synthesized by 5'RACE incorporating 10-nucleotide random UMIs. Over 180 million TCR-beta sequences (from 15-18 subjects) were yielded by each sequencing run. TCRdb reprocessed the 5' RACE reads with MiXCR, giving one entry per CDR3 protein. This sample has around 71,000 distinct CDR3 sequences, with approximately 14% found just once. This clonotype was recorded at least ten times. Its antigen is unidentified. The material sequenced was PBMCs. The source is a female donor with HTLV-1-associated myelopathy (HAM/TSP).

The CDR3 DNA sequence: TGCGCCAGCAGCCAAGATGGACAGGGCGCCTACGAGCAGTACTTC. Translating gives CASSQDGQGAYEQYF. The chain uses TRBV4-1 and TRBJ2-7, with 8 positions matching TRBD1. The CDR3 is made up of 15 amino acids. Per the germline V gene, CDR1 is MGHRA and CDR2 is YSYEKL. V was clipped by 0 bases and J by 2 bases; unmatched bases: 3.